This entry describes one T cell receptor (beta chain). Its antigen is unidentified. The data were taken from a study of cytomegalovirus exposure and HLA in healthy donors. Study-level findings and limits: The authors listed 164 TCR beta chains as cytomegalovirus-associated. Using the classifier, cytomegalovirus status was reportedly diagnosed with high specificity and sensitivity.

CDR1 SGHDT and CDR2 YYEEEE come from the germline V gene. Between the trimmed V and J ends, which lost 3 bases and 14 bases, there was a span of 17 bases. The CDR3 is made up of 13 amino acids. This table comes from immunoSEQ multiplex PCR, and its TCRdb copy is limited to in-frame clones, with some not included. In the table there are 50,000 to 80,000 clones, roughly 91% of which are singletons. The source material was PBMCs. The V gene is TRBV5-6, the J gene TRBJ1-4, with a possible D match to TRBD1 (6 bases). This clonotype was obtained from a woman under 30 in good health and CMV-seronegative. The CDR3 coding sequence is TGTGCCAGCAGCTCAGGGGCGTACGGGGGGCTGTTTTTT. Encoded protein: CASSSGAYGGLFF.